The 9 T cell receptor beta chains in this list originate from one sample, sequenced in a study of blood T cell repertoires in COVID-19. Assay: immunoSEQ multiplex PCR; the TCRdb copy retains only in-frame clones and omits some. The repertoire holds about 48,000 clones, with around 87% as singletons. Specimen: PBMCs or T cells enriched from blood (not recorded which). The receptor set was obtained from a woman aged 45-65 years who had recovered from COVID-19.

The chain links TRBV12-3 or TRBV12-4 to TRBJ1-2, with a possible D match to TRBD1 (6 bases). V lost 6 bases to trimming and J lost 6 bases, with 11 bases between them. The CDR3 extends over 12 amino acids. The CDR3 DNA is TGTGCCAGCAGCCATAACAGGGATGGCTACACCTTC. It codes for CASSHNRDGYTF.

This clone was detected only a few times. The rearrangement joins TRBV7-9 to TRBJ1-5; weak D call: TRBD1 (6 bases). V lost 5 bases to trimming and J lost 7 bases, with 15 bases between them. The CDR3 loop spans 14 amino acids. Germline loops: CDR1 SEHNR, CDR2 FQNEAQ (reference sequence). CDR3 protein: CASSPYRASQPQHF. In DNA form, the CDR3 reads TGTGCCAGCAGCCCATACAGGGCTTCCCAGCCCCAGCATTTT.

The genes are TRBV6-5 and TRBJ1-5; D not resolved. The CDR3 is made up of 14 amino acids. CDR1 is MNHEY and CDR2 is SVGAGI in the germline V gene. V dropped 4 bases and J dropped 7 bases, with 14 bases sitting between them. This CDR3 is CASSFGTGEQPQHF. CDR3 DNA sequence: TGTGCCAGCAGTTTTGGTACGGGTGAACAGCCCCAGCATTTT.

This clone was observed a handful of times. J is TRBJ2-6 and V is TRBV15; 9 bases map to TRBD1. Germline assignment: CDR1 LNHNV and CDR2 YYDKDF (reference sequence). V lost 11 bases to trimming and J lost 4 bases; unmatched junction nucleotides: 12. CDR3 length: 16 residues. The DNA for the CDR3 is TGTGCCTCCCGGGGGACAGGGACTCTGGGGGCCAACGTCCTGACTTTC. Its translation: CASRGTGTLGANVLTF. Supplemented by reference TRBV15 and TRBJ2-6, the full variable domain reads DAMVIQNPRYQVTQFGKPVTLSCSQTLNHNVMYWYQQKSSQAPKLLFHYYDKDFNNEADTPDNFQSRRPNTSFCFLDIRSPGLGDTAMYLCASRGTGTLGANVLTFGAGSRLTVL.

This chain joins TRBV24-1 and TRBJ2-3, with D perhaps TRBD2 (5 bases). The CDR3 extends over 14 amino acids. With 9 bases removed from V and 1 base from J, the gap between germline ends came to 13 bases. Germline CDR1 reads KGHDR; CDR2 reads SFDVKD. In DNA, the CDR3 is TGTGCCACCCGGACTTCGACGGGCACAGATACGCAGTATTTT. Translated, it gives CATRTSTGTDTQYF.

This clone was seen only once. This chain joins TRBV19 and TRBJ1-2, with 10 bases lining up with TRBD1. Germline V lookup: CDR1 LNHDA, CDR2 SQIVND (reference sequence). The CDR3 runs 15 residues. Germline trimming cut 8 bases from V and 5 bases from J; bases unmatched to any gene: 11. For the CDR3, the DNA is TGTGCCAGTTCCTCGACAGGGGGCTTTCGGTATGGCTACACCTTC. It yields the protein CASSSTGGFRYGYTF. Full variable domain (outside the CDR3, taken from reference TRBV19 and TRBJ1-2): DGGITQSPKYLFRKEGQNVTLSCEQNLNHDAMYWYRQDPGQGLRLIYYSQIVNDFQKGDIAEGYSVSREKKESFPLTVTSAQKNPTAFYLCASSSTGGFRYGYTFGSGTRLTVV.

The chain's CDR3 is CASHVRGQSEAFF. CDR3 coding DNA: TGTGCCAGTCATGTCAGGGGGCAATCTGAAGCTTTCTTT. J is TRBJ1-1 and V is TRBV3-1 (or the pseudogene TRBV3-2); 8 nucleotides align to TRBD1. Germline CDR1 reads LGHDT; CDR2 reads YNNKEL (reference sequence). The trim removed 9 bases at V and 6 bases at J, leaving 9 bases unmatched. CDR3 size: 13 residues.

The chain carries TRBV7-3 and TRBJ1-6; a weak D match, TRBD1 (6 bases). The CDR3 is 15 residues long. Germline values: CDR1 SGHTA, CDR2 FQGTGA. The V end lost 6 bases, the J end lost 6 bases, and 15 bases lay between the germline ends. The CDR3 sequence is CASRLGTPVNSPLHF. The DNA for the CDR3 is TGTGCCAGCAGGTTAGGGACACCTGTTAATTCACCCCTCCACTTT.

This chain connects TRBV3-1 (or the pseudogene TRBV3-2) to TRBJ1-1, with D tentatively TRBD1 (5 bases). There are 12 residues in the CDR3. Deletions cut 3 bases from V and 8 bases from J, with 10 bases between. Germline V gene data show CDR1 as LGHDT and CDR2 as YNNKEL (reference sequence). The CDR3 DNA reads as TGTGCCAGCAGCCATACGCAGGGCGAAGCTTTCTTT. Amino acids: CASSHTQGEAFF.